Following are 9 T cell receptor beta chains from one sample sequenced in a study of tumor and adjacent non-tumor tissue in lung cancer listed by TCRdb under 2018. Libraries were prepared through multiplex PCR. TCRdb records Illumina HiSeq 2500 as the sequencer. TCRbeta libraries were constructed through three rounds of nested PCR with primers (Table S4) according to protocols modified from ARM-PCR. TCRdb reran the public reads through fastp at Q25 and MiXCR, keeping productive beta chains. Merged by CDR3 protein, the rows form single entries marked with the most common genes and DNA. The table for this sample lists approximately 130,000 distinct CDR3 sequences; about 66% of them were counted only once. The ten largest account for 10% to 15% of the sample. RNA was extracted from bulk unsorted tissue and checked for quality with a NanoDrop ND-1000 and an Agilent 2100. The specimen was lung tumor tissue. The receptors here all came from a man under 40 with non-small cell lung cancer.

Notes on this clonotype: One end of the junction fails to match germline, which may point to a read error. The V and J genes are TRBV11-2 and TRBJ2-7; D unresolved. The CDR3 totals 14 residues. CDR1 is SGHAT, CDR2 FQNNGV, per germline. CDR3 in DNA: TGTGCCAGCAGCTTAAGTCACGGCCCCTACGAACAGTACTTC. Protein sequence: CASSLSHGPYEQYF.

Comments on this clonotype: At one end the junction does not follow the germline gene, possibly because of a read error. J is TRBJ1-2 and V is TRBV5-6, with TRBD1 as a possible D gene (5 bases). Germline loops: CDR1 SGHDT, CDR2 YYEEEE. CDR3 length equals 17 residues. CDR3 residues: CASSSPLTEGRIYGHTF. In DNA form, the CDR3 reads TGTGCCAGCAGCTCACCTTTAACGGAGGGGCGAATCTATGGCCACACCTTC.

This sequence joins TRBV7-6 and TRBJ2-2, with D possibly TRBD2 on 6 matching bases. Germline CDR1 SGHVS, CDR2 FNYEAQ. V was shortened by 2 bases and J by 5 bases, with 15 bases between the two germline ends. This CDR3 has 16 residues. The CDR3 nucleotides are TGTGCCAGCAGCTTATACTCCGGGAGTAAAACCGGGGAGCTGTTTTTT. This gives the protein CASSLYSGSKTGELFF.

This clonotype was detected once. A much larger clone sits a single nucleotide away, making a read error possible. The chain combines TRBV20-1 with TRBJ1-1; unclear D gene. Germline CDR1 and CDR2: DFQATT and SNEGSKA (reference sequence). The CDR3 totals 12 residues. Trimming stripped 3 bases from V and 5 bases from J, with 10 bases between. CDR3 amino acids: CSASLRSTEAFF. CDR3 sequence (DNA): TGCAGTGCTAGCCTCCGGAGTACTGAAGCTTTCTTT.

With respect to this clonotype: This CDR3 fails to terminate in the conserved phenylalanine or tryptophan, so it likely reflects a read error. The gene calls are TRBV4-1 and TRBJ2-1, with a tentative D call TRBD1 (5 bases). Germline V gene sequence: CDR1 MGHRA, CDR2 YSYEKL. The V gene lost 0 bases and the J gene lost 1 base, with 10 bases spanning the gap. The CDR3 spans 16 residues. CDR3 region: CASSQEYHRSYNEQFS. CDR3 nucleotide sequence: TGCGCCAGCAGCCAAGAGTATCACAGGTCCTACAATGAGCAGTTCTCC.

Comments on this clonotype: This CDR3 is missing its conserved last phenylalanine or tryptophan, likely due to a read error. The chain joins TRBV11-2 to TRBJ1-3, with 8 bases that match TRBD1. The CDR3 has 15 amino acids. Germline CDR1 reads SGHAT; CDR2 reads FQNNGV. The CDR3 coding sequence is TGTGCCAGCGGCTTAGATGGGACAGGAGGAAACACCATATATTCT. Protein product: CASGLDGTGGNTIYS.

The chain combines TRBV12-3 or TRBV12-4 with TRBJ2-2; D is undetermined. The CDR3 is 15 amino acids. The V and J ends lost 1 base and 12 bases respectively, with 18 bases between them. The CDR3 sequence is CASSLVVSDTRKLFF. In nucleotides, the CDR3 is TGTGCCAGCAGTTTAGTGGTGTCCGACACCAGGAAGCTGTTTTTT.

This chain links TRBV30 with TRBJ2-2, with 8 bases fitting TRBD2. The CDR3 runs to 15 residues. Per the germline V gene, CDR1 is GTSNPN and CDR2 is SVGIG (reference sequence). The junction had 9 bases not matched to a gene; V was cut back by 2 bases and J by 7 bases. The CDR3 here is CAWSTSGDHVGELFF. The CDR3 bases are TGTGCCTGGAGTACTAGCGGAGACCATGTCGGGGAGCTGTTTTTT.

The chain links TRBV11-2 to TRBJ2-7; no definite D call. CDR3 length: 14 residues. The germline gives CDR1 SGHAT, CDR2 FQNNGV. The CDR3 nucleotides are TGTGCAAACAGCTTAGGCGGTGCGGTTTCCGAGCAGTACTTC. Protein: CANSLGGAVSEQYF.